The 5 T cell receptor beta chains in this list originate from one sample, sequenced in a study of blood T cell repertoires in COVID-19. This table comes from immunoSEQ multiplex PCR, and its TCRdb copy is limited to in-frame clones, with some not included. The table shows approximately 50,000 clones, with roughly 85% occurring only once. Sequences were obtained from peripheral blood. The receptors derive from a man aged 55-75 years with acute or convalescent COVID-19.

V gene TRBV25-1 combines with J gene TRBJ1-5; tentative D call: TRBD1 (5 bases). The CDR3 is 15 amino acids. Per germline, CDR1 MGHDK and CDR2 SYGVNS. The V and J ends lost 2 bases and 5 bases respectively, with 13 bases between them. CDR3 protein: CASSEGGRGDQPQHF. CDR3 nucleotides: TGTGCCAGCAGTGAAGGGGGACGGGGGGATCAGCCCCAGCATTTT. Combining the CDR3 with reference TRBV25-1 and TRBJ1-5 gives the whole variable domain EADIYQTPRYLVIGTGKKITLECSQTMGHDKMYWYQQDPGMELHLIHYSYGVNSTEKGDLSSESTVSRIRTEHFPLTLESARPSHTSQYLCASSEGGRGDQPQHFGDGTRLSIL.

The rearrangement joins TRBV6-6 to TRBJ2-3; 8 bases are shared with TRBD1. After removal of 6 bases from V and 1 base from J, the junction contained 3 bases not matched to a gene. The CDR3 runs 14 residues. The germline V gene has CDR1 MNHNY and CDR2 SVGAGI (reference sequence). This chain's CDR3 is CASSDRGRTDTQYF. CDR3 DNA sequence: TGTGCCAGCAGCGACAGGGGCCGCACAGATACGCAGTATTTT.

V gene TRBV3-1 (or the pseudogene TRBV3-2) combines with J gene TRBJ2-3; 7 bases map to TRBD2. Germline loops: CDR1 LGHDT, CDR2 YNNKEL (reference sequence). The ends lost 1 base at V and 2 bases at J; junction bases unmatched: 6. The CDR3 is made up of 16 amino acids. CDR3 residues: CASSQVPGGPTDTQYF. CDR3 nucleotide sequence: TGTGCCAGCAGCCAAGTCCCGGGAGGCCCCACAGATACGCAGTATTTT.

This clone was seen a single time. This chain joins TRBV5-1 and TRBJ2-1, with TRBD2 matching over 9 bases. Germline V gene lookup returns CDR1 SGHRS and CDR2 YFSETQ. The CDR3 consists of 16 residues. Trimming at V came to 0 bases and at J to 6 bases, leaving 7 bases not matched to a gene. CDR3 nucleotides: TGCGCCAGCAGCTTGGCCGGGACTAGCCGGTCCAATGAGCAGTTCTTC. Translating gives CASSLAGTSRSNEQFF. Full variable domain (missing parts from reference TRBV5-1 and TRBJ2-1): KAGVTQTPRYLIKTRGQQVTLSCSPISGHRSVSWYQQTPGQGLQFLFEYFSETQRNKGNFPGRFSGRQFSNSRSEMNVSTLELGDSALYLCASSLAGTSRSNEQFFGPGTRLTVL.

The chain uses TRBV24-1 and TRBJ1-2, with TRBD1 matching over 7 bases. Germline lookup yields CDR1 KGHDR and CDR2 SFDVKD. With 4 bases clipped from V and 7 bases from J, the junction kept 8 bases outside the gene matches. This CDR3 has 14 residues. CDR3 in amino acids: CATSDLDREGGYTF. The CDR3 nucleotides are TGTGCCACCAGTGACCTCGACAGGGAAGGTGGCTACACCTTC.